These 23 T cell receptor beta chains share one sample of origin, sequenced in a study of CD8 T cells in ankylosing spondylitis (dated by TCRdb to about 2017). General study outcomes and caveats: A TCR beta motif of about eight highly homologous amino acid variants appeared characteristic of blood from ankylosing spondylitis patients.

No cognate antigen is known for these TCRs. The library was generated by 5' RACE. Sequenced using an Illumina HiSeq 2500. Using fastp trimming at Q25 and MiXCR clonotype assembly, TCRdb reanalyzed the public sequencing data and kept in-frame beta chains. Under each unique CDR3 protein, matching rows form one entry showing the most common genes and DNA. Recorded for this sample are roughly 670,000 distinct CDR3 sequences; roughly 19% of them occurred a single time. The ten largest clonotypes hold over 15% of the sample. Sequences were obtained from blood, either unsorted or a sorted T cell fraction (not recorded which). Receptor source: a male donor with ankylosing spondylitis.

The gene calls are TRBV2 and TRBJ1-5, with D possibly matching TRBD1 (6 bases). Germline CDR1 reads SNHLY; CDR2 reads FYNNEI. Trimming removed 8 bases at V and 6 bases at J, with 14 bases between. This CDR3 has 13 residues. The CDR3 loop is CASGGGQGQPQHF. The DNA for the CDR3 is TGTGCCAGCGGGGGGGGGCAGGGTCAGCCCCAGCATTTT.

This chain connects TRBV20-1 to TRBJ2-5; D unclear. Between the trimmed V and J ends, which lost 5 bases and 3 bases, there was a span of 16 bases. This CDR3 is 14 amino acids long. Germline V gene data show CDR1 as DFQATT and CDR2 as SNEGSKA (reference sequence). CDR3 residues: CSAHSDVSEETQYF. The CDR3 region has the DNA TGCAGTGCTCACTCGGACGTCAGCGAAGAGACCCAGTACTTC.

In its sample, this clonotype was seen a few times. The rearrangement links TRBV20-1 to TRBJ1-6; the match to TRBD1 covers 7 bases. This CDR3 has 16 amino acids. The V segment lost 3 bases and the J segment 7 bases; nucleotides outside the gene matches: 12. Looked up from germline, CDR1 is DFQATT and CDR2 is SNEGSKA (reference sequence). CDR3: CSARQKWGTENSPLHF. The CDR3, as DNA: TGCAGTGCTAGGCAGAAGTGGGGGACAGAGAATTCACCCCTCCACTTT.

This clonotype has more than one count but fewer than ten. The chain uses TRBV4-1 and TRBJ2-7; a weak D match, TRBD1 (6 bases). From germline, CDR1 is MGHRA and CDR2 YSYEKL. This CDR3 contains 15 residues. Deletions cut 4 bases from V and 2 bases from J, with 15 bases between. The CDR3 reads CASSPSGQGTYEQYF. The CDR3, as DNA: TGCGCCAGCAGCCCTTCAGGGCAGGGGACCTACGAGCAGTACTTC.

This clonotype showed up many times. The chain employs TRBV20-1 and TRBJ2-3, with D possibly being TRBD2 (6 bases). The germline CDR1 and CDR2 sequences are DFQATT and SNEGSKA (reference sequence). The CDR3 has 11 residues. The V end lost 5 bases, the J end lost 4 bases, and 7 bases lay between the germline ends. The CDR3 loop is CSALASDTQYF. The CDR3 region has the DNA TGCAGTGCTCTAGCGTCAGATACGCAGTATTTT.

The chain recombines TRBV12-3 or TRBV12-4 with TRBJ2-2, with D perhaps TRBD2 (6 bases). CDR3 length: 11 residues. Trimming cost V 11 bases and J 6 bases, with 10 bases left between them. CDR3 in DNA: TGTGCCGCCTGGGGGGCCGGGGAGCTGTTTTTT. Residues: CAAWGAGELFF.

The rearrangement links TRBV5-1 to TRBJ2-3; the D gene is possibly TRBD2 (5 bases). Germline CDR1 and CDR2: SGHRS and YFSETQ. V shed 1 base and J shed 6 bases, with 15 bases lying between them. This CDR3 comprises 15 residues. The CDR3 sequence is CASSLLSSSVDTQYF. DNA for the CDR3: TGCGCCAGCAGCTTGTTGTCTAGCTCCGTGGATACGCAGTATTTT. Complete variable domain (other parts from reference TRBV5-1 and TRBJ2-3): KAGVTQTPRYLIKTRGQQVTLSCSPISGHRSVSWYQQTPGQGLQFLFEYFSETQRNKGNFPGRFSGRQFSNSRSEMNVSTLELGDSALYLCASSLLSSSVDTQYFGPGTRLTVL.

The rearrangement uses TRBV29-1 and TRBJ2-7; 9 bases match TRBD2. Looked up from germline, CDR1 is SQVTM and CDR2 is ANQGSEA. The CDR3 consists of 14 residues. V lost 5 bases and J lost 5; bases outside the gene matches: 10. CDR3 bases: TGCAGCGTTACGGCTATAGCGGGAGTCCACGAGCAGTACTTC. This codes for CSVTAIAGVHEQYF.

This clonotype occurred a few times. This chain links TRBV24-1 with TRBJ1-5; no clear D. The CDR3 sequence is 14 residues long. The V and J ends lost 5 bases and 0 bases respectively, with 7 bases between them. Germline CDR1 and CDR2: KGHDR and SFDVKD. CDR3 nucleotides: TGTGCCACCAGTGCGCGGTATAGCAATCAGCCCCAGCATTTT. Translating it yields CATSARYSNQPQHF.

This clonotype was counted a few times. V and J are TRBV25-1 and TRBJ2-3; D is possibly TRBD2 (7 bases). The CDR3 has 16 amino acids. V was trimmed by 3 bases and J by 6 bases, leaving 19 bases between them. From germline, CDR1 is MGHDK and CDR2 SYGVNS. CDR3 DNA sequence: TGTGCCAGCAGTGACGGCCTAGCGGCGAGGGGGGATACGCAGTATTTT. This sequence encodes CASSDGLAARGDTQYF.

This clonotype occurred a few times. The CDR3 DNA reads as TGCGCCAGCAGCTATGGACTAGTCGGGGGTGTACGGAACAATGAGCAGTTCTTC. Translation: CASSYGLVGGVRNNEQFF. The chain uses TRBV5-1 and TRBJ2-1, with 7 bases lining up with TRBD2. V lost 3 bases, J lost 5 bases, and 17 bases stayed unmatched. CDR3 length equals 18 residues. Germline CDR1 SGHRS, CDR2 YFSETQ.

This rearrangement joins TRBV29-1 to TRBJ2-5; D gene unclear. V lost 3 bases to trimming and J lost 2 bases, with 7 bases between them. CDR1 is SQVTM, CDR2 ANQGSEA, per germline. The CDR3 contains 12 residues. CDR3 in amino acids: CSVDTEQETQYF. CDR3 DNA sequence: TGCAGCGTTGACACGGAGCAAGAGACCCAGTACTTC.

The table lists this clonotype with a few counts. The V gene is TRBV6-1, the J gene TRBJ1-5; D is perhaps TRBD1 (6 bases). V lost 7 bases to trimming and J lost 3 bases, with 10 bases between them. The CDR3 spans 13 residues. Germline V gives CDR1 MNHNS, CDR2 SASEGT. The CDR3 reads CASMNRDNQPQHF. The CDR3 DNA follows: TGTGCCAGCATGAACAGGGACAATCAGCCCCAGCATTTT.

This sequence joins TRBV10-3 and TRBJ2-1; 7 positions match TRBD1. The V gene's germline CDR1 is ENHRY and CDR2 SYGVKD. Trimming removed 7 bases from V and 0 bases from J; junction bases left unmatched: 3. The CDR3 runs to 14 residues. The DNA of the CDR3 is TGTGCCATCACGACAGGGAGCTCCTACAATGAGCAGTTCTTC. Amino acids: CAITTGSSYNEQFF.

CDR3 region: CASSETGTGDTEAFF. The CDR3 DNA reads as TGTGCCAGCTCAGAAACCGGGACAGGGGATACTGAAGCTTTCTTT. The chain couples TRBV18 to TRBJ1-1; the match to TRBD1 covers 10 bases. Germline CDR1 reads KGHSH; CDR2 reads LQKENI. Germline trimming cut 5 bases from V and 5 bases from J; bases unmatched to any gene: 8. This CDR3 is built from 15 residues.

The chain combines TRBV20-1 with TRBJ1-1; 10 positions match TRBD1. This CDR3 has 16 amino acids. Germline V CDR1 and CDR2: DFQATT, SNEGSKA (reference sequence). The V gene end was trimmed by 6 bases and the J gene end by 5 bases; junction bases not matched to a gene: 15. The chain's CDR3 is CSAPSARTGGGTEAFF. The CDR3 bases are TGCAGTGCCCCAAGTGCCCGGACAGGGGGTGGTACTGAAGCTTTCTTT.

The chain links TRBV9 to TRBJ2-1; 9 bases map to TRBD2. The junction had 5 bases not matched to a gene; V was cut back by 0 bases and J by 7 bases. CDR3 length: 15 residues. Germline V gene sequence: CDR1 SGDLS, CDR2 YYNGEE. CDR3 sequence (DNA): TGTGCCAGCAGCGTAGGCCTAGCGGGGAGGAATGAGCAGTTCTTC. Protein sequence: CASSVGLAGRNEQFF.

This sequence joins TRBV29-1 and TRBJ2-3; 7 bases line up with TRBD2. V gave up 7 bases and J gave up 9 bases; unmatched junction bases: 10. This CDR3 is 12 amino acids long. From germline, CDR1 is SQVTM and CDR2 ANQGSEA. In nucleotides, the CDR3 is TGCAGCGCCATTTTGGAGGGAGGGACGCAGTATTTT. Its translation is CSAILEGGTQYF.

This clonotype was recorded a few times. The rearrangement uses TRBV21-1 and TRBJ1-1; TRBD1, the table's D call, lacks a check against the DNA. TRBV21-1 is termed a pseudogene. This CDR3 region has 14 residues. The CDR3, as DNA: TGTGCCAGCAGCAAAGGGGGCTCGAACACTGAAGCTTTCTTT. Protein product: CASSKGGSNTEAFF.

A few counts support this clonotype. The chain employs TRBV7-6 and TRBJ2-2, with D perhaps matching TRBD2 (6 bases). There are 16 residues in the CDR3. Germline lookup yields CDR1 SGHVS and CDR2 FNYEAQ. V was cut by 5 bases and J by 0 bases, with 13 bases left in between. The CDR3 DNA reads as TGTGCCAGCAGCGGGCGGGGACTTCCGAACACCGGGGAGCTGTTTTTT. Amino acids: CASSGRGLPNTGELFF.

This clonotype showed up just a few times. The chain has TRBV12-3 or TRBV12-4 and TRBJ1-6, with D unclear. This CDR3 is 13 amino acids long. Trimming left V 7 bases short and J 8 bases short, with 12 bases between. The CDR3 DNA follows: TGTGCCAGCACCTTAGGAAGGGATTCACCCCTCCACTTT. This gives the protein CASTLGRDSPLHF.

The CDR3 here is CSASQLRGSTEAFF. The CDR3 DNA sequence: TGCAGTGCTAGTCAACTCAGGGGTTCAACTGAAGCTTTCTTT. This chain joins TRBV20-1 and TRBJ1-1; D perhaps matches TRBD1 (6 bases). V was pared by 3 bases and J by 5 bases, with 16 bases between. Germline CDR1 DFQATT, CDR2 SNEGSKA (reference sequence). The CDR3 totals 14 residues.

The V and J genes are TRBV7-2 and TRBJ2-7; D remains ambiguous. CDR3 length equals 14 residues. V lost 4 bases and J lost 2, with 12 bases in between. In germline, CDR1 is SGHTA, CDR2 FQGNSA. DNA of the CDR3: TGTGCCAGCAGCTCCTTCGGGCCCACCTACGAGCAGTACTTC. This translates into CASSSFGPTYEQYF.